This T cell receptor (beta chain) was recorded in a study of T cell responses to AZD1222 COVID-19 vaccine. The CDR3 is made up of 13 amino acids. V gave up 3 bases and J gave up 8 bases, with 11 bases separating them. Germline CDR1 reads SGHRS; CDR2 reads YFSETQ. Measured with immunoSEQ multiplex PCR; TCRdb has only the in-frame clones, and not every one. The sample holds more than 95,000 clones, approximately 90% seen once. This clone was observed a handful of times. No antigen is known for it. The study's findings and limits: Spike-wide vaccine-associated CD4 TCRs dominated at 160-218 and 743-854.

The source material was peripheral blood, sampled on day 0 of MenACWY control vaccination. The V gene is TRBV5-1, the J gene TRBJ2-2; D possibly uses TRBD1 or TRBD2 (5 bases each). The clonotype was recovered from an adult in good health. The CDR3 here is CASSSGAGGELFF. The CDR3 DNA is TGCGCCAGCAGCTCCGGGGCAGGGGGGGAGCTGTTTTTT.